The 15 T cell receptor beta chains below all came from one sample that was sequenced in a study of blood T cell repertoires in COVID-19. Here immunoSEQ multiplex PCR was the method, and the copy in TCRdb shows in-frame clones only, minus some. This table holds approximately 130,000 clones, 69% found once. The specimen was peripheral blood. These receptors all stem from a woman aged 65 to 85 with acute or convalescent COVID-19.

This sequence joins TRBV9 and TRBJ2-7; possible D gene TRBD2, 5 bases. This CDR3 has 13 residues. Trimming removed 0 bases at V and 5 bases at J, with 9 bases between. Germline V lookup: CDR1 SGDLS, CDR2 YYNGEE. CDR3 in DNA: TGTGCCAGCAGCGTAGCCGAGGGTGACGAGCAGTACTTC. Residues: CASSVAEGDEQYF.

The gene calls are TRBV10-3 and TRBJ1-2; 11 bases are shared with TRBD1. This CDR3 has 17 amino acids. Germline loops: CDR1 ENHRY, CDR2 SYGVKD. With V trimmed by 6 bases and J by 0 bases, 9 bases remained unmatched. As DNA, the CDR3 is TGTGCCATCAGCAGAGGAGGACAGGGGGCCACTAACTATGGCTACACCTTC. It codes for CAISRGGQGATNYGYTF.

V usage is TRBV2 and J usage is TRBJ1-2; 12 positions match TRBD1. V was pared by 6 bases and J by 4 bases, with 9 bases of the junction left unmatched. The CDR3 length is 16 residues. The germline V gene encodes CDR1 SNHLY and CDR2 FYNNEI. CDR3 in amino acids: CASSAFGTGGRYGYTF. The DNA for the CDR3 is TGTGCCAGCAGCGCATTCGGGACAGGGGGCCGCTATGGCTACACCTTC.

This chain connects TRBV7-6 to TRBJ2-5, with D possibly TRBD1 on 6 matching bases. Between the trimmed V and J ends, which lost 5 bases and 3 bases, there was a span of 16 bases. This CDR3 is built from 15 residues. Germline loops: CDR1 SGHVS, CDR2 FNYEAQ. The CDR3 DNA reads TGTGCCAGCAGCGGGCACAGGGACCTCGAAGAGACCCAGTACTTC. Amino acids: CASSGHRDLEETQYF.

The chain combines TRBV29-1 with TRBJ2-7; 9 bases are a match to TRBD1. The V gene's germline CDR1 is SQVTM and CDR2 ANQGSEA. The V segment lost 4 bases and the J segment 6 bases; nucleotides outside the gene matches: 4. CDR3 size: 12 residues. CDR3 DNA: TGCAGCGTTGGGGACAGGGAGAGCGAGCAGTACTTC. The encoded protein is CSVGDRESEQYF.

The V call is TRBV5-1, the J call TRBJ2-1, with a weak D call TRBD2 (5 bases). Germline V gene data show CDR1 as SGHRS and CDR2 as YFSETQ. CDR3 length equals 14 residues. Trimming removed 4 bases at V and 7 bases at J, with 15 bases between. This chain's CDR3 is CASSAHYRGNEQFF. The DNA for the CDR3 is TGCGCCAGCAGCGCGCACTACCGAGGGAATGAGCAGTTCTTC.

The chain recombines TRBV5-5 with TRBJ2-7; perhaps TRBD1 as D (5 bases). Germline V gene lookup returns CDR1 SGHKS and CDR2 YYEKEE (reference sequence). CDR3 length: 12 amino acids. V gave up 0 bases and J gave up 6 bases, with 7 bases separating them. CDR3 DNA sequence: TGTGCCAGCAGCTTGGGCCAGGGCGAGCAGTACTTC. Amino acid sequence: CASSLGQGEQYF.

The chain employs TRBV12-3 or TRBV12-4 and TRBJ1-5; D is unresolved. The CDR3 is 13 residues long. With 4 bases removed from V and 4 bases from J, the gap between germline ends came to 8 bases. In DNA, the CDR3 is TGTGCCAGCAGTTCTGAGCCAAATCAGCCCCAGCATTTT. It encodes CASSSEPNQPQHF.

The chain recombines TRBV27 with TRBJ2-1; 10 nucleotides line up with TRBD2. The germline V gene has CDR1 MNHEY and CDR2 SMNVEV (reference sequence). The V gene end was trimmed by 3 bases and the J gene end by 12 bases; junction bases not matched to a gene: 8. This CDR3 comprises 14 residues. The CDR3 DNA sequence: TGTGCCAGCAGTTTCTCTAGCGGGAGATCCGGGCAGTTCTTC. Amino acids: CASSFSSGRSGQFF.

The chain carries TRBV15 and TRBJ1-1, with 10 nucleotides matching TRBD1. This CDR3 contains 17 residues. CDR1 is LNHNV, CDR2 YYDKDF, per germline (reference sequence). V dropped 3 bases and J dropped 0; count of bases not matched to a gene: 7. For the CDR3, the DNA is TGTGCCACCAGCAGGGGACAGGGGTACGGCATGAACACTGAAGCTTTCTTT. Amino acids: CATSRGQGYGMNTEAFF.

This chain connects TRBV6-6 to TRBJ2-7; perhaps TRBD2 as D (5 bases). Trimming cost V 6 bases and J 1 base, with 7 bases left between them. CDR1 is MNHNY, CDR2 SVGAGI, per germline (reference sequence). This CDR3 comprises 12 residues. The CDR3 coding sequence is TGTGCCAGCAGATCGGGGTCCTACGAGCAGTACTTC. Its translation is CASRSGSYEQYF.

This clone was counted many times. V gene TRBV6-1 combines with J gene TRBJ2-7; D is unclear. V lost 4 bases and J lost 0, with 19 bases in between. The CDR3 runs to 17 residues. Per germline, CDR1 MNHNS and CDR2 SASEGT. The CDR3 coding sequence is TGTGCCAGCAGTGCTTATTTATTGCGCCTAAGCTCCTACGAGCAGTACTTC. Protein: CASSAYLLRLSSYEQYF.

For the CDR3, the DNA is TGTGCCAGCACCTCCTTTGAGGAGACCCAGTACTTC. The encoded protein is CASTSFEETQYF. The rearrangement joins TRBV6-5 to TRBJ2-5; D is ambiguous. Germline assignment: CDR1 MNHEY and CDR2 SVGAGI. Trimming took off 7 bases at V and 5 bases at J, with 11 bases between the two ends. The CDR3 consists of 12 residues.

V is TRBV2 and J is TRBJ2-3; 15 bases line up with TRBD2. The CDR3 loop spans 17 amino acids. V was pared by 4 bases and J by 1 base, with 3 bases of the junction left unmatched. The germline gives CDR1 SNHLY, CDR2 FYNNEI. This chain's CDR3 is CASSVGLAGGGTDTQYF. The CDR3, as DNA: TGTGCCAGCAGTGTAGGACTAGCGGGAGGGGGCACAGATACGCAGTATTTT.

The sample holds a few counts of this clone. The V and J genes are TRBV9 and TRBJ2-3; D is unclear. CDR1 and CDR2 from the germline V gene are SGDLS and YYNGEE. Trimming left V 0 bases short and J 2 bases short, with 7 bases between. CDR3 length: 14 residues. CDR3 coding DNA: TGTGCCAGCAGCGTAGAGTCAGACACAGATACGCAGTATTTT. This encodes CASSVESDTDTQYF.